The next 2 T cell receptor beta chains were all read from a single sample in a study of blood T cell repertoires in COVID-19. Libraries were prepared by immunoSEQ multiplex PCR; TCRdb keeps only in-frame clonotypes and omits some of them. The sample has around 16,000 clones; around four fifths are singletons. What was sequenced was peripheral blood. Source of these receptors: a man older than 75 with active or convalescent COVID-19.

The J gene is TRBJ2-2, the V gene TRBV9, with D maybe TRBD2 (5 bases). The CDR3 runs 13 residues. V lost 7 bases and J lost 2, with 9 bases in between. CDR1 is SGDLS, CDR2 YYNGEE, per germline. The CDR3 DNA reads TGTGCCAGCGGAGGACCCAACACCGGGGAGCTGTTTTTT. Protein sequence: CASGGPNTGELFF.

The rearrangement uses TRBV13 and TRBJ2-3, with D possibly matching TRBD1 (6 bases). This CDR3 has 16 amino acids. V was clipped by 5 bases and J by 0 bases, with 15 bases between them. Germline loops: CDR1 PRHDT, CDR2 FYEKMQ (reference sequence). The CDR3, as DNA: TGTGCCAGCAGCCACTACGGACAGAGTAGCACAGATACGCAGTATTTT. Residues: CASSHYGQSSTDTQYF.